These 24 T cell receptor beta chains share one sample of origin, sequenced in a study of technical replicates of blood from a handful of donors. Clones were read by immunoSEQ multiplex PCR, and TCRdb kept only the in-frame ones, dropping some. This sample has about 74,000 clones, with around 95% found just once. The sequencing input was T cells isolated from PBMCs. The receptors were gathered from a human donor in good health.

The CDR3 nucleotides read TGTGCCAGCAGTTCCGGGTCCACGGGCACTGAAGCTTTCTTT. It translates to CASSSGSTGTEAFF. The V and J genes are TRBV6-6 and TRBJ1-1; D remains ambiguous. This CDR3 is built from 14 residues. Germline assignment: CDR1 MNHNY and CDR2 SVGAGI (reference sequence). Trimming took 4 bases from V and 4 from J, leaving 13 bases between them.

The genes are TRBV10-1 and TRBJ2-1, with 7 bases fitting TRBD2. The CDR3 contains 16 residues. The junction had 9 bases not matched to a gene; V was cut back by 3 bases and J by 4 bases. Germline loops: CDR1 WNHNN, CDR2 SYGVQD (reference sequence). The CDR3 sequence is CASSEEGLKGYNEQFF. CDR3 bases: TGCGCCAGCAGTGAAGAGGGACTAAAGGGGTACAATGAGCAGTTCTTC.

The chain combines TRBV28 with TRBJ2-7, with TRBD1 matching over 8 bases. With V trimmed by 3 bases and J by 4 bases, 5 bases remained unmatched. The CDR3 has 14 residues. Germline lookup yields CDR1 MDHEN and CDR2 SYDVKM. The CDR3 bases are TGTGCCAGCAGTTTCTCTGACAGGGGTTACGAGCAGTACTTC. Translation gives CASSFSDRGYEQYF. The entire variable domain, with the rest obtained from reference TRBV28 and TRBJ2-7, is as follows: DVKVTQSSRYLVKRTGEKVFLECVQDMDHENMFWYRQDPGLGLRLIYFSYDVKMKEKGDIPEGYSVSREKKERFSLILESASTNQTSMYLCASSFSDRGYEQYFGPGTRLTVT.

The V gene is TRBV21-1, the J gene TRBJ2-5; TRBD1 was called by the table and not checked on the DNA. TRBV21-1 is a recognized pseudogene. CDR3 length equals 15 residues. CDR3 amino acids: CASSTPSTEQETQYF. CDR3 DNA sequence: TGTGCCAGCAGCACGCCTTCGACAGAACAAGAGACCCAGTACTTC.

J is TRBJ1-2 and V is TRBV6-6; 9 bases line up with TRBD1. This CDR3 region has 16 residues. The junction had 6 bases not matched to a gene; V was cut back by 2 bases and J by 2 bases. The germline V gene has CDR1 MNHNY and CDR2 SVGAGI (reference sequence). This CDR3 reads CASSYRQGVLNYGYTF. CDR3 nucleotides: TGTGCCAGCAGTTACCGACAGGGGGTCCTCAACTATGGCTACACCTTC.

The CDR3 is CASSLSGEGADTQYF. Written as DNA, the CDR3 is TGTGCCAGCAGTTTGAGTGGGGAGGGTGCAGATACGCAGTATTTT. The chain recombines TRBV27 with TRBJ2-3; 7 bases match TRBD2. The CDR3 length is 15 residues. Germline V gene sequence: CDR1 MNHEY, CDR2 SMNVEV (reference sequence). Trimming took 3 bases from V and 4 from J; bases not matched to a gene: 7.

V is TRBV2 and J is TRBJ2-7; D uncertain. The CDR3 is 13 residues long. With 6 bases removed from V and 3 bases from J, the gap between germline ends came to 12 bases. Germline lookup yields CDR1 SNHLY and CDR2 FYNNEI. In nucleotides, the CDR3 is TGTGCCAGCAGGACGACTTTCCACTACGAGCAGTACTTC. Its protein product is CASRTTFHYEQYF.

The rearrangement joins TRBV6-5 to TRBJ1-6, with D unresolved. Trimming shortened V by 6 bases and J by 3 bases, and 9 bases separated the two germline ends. Germline lookup yields CDR1 MNHEY and CDR2 SVGAGI. This CDR3 comprises 14 residues. The CDR3 nucleotides are TGTGCCAGCAGCTCCCGGTACTATAATTCACCCCTCCACTTT. Translated: CASSSRYYNSPLHF.

The gene calls are TRBV5-4 and TRBJ2-1; 10 bases match TRBD2. Germline trimming cut 0 bases from V and 4 bases from J; bases unmatched to any gene: 7. Germline V gives CDR1 SGHNT, CDR2 YYREEE (reference sequence). The CDR3 extends over 17 amino acids. The CDR3 bases are TGTGCCAGCAGCTTGGAATTAGCGGGAGGCTATTACAATGAGCAGTTCTTC. It yields the protein CASSLELAGGYYNEQFF.

The rearrangement uses TRBV27 and TRBJ2-7; D might be TRBD1 (6 bases). CDR1 MNHEY and CDR2 SMNVEV come from the germline V gene (reference sequence). The V end lost 4 bases, the J end lost 3 bases, and 19 bases lay between the germline ends. The CDR3 extends over 16 amino acids. The CDR3 DNA is TGTGCCAGCAGTTCATATCCCCCCAGGGGAAACTACGAGCAGTACTTC. Translating it yields CASSSYPPRGNYEQYF.

The V gene is TRBV6-5, the J gene TRBJ2-7, with D unresolved. Germline CDR1 is MNHEY and CDR2 is SVGAGI. The CDR3 is 16 amino acids. The V and J ends lost 0 bases and 5 bases respectively, with 17 bases between them. The CDR3 DNA follows: TGTGCCAGCAGTTACTCGTTTTCAAACAGTCCCAACGAGCAGTACTTC. Translation gives CASSYSFSNSPNEQYF.

The chain recombines TRBV7-3 with TRBJ1-6, with 8 bases lining up with TRBD1. CDR3 size: 14 residues. Germline V lookup: CDR1 SGHTA, CDR2 FQGTGA. Trimming removed 4 bases from V and 7 bases from J; junction bases left unmatched: 3. CDR3 protein: CASSYRGSNSPLHF. The DNA of the CDR3 is TGTGCCAGCAGCTACAGGGGGTCCAATTCACCCCTCCACTTT.

This chain connects TRBV27 to TRBJ2-1; 9 bases map to TRBD1. Germline trimming cut 3 bases from V and 3 bases from J; bases unmatched to any gene: 6. The length of the CDR3 is 16 residues. Germline values: CDR1 MNHEY, CDR2 SMNVEV (reference sequence). The CDR3 loop reads CASSLRGTGYYNEQFF. The CDR3 DNA follows: TGTGCCAGCAGTTTGAGAGGGACAGGGTACTACAATGAGCAGTTCTTC.

The chain is built from TRBV5-1 and TRBJ1-1; the D gene is possibly TRBD1 (6 bases). This CDR3 contains 17 residues. V was cut by 3 bases and J by 0 bases, with 18 bases left in between. Germline-derived CDR1 and CDR2 are SGHRS and YFSETQ. CDR3 loop: CASSSGQTSKMNTEAFF. CDR3 coding DNA: TGCGCCAGCAGCTCCGGACAGACCTCTAAAATGAACACTGAAGCTTTCTTT.

The chain uses TRBV28 and TRBJ2-2, with 7 bases that match TRBD2. Per germline, CDR1 MDHEN and CDR2 SYDVKM. The length of the CDR3 is 18 residues. The trim removed 4 bases at V and 5 bases at J, leaving 16 bases unmatched. The CDR3 DNA sequence: TGTGCCAGCAGTTCCCCGCGGACTAGGCTAGCGAGAACCGGGGAGCTGTTTTTT. Protein: CASSSPRTRLARTGELFF. The entire variable domain, with the rest obtained from reference TRBV28 and TRBJ2-2, is as follows: DVKVTQSSRYLVKRTGEKVFLECVQDMDHENMFWYRQDPGLGLRLIYFSYDVKMKEKGDIPEGYSVSREKKERFSLILESASTNQTSMYLCASSSPRTRLARTGELFFGEGSRLTVL.

The chain employs TRBV28 and TRBJ1-5; possibly TRBD1 for D (5 bases). Germline assignment: CDR1 MDHEN and CDR2 SYDVKM. CDR3 length equals 16 residues. Trimming cost V 3 bases and J 4 bases, with 16 bases left between them. CDR3 protein: CASSLVGQKLNQPQHF. CDR3 DNA: TGTGCCAGCAGTTTGGTGGGGCAGAAACTAAATCAGCCCCAGCATTTT.

The gene calls are TRBV11-1 and TRBJ2-1; a possible D gene is TRBD2 (6 bases). V shed 0 bases and J shed 6 bases, with 21 bases lying between them. This CDR3 region has 18 residues. Looked up from germline, CDR1 is SGHAT and CDR2 is FQDESV (reference sequence). The CDR3 nucleotides read TGTGCCAGCAGCTTAGCGCTAAGTGGGGGGACCTGGGGCAATGAGCAGTTCTTC. This translates into CASSLALSGGTWGNEQFF.

This rearrangement joins TRBV6-1 to TRBJ2-3, with a possible D match to TRBD2 (5 bases). The CDR3 covers 14 residues. Germline loops: CDR1 MNHNS, CDR2 SASEGT. Trimming took 6 bases from V and 0 from J, leaving 10 bases between them. The CDR3 region is CASRASRSTDTQYF. DNA of the CDR3: TGTGCCAGCAGAGCTAGCCGAAGCACAGATACGCAGTATTTT.

V is TRBV7-8 and J is TRBJ2-3; no clear D. The CDR3 totals 13 residues. CDR1 is SGHVS and CDR2 is FQNEAQ in the germline V gene. Trimming left V 3 bases short and J 2 bases short, with 6 bases between. The DNA for the CDR3 is TGTGCCAGCAGCTTTCTCTCCACAGATACGCAGTATTTT. Encoded protein: CASSFLSTDTQYF.

This clone was recorded only once. This chain joins TRBV7-9 and TRBJ2-1; 10 bases align to TRBD2. This CDR3 comprises 17 residues. Germline CDR1 is SEHNR and CDR2 is FQNEAQ (reference sequence). After removal of 3 bases from V and 7 bases from J, the junction contained 12 bases not matched to a gene. This CDR3 reads CASSLWLAGVSGNEQFF. DNA for the CDR3: TGTGCCAGCAGCTTGTGGCTAGCGGGAGTCTCGGGGAATGAGCAGTTCTTC.

This clone was picked up one time. The chain recombines TRBV7-2 with TRBJ2-1; 9 bases map to TRBD1. Germline V CDR1 and CDR2: SGHTA, FQGNSA. CDR3 length: 13 residues. Losses at the gene ends were 3 bases for V and 6 bases for J; bases not matched to a gene: 0. CDR3 region: CASSLDRGNEQFF. DNA of the CDR3: TGTGCCAGCAGCTTGGACAGGGGCAATGAGCAGTTCTTC.

The V and J genes are TRBV21-1 and TRBJ1-6. TRBV21-1 has pseudogene status. The length of the CDR3 is 17 residues. CDR3 coding DNA: TGTGCCAGCAGCAAAGAAAGGGACTCAAGGTCTAGTTCACCCCTCCACTTT. Translation gives CASSKERDSRSSSPLHF.

Worth noting for this clone: Within the sample, other DNA sequences also encode this same CDR3. The genes are TRBV15 and TRBJ1-1; D ambiguous. The CDR3 covers 13 residues. Trimming stripped 1 base from V and 1 base from J, with 4 bases between. The V gene's germline CDR1 is LNHNV and CDR2 YYDKDF (reference sequence). CDR3 region: CATSRVKNTEAFF. The CDR3 DNA reads as TGTGCCACCAGCAGAGTAAAGAACACTGAAGCTTTCTTT.

This clone has a single count. Distinct nucleotide sequences in the sample also encode this CDR3. The chain couples TRBV5-1 to TRBJ1-2; 9 nucleotides match TRBD1. The germline gives CDR1 SGHRS, CDR2 YFSETQ. This CDR3 is 13 amino acids long. V lost 3 bases and J lost 6; bases outside the gene matches: 3. Written as DNA, the CDR3 is TGCGCCAGCAGCTCGGGACAGGGCAATGGCTACACCTTC. Residues: CASSSGQGNGYTF.